The 3 T cell receptor beta chains given below trace back to one sample, sequenced in a study of T cell responses to AZD1222 COVID-19 vaccine. Using immunoSEQ multiplex PCR, the repertoire was profiled, and TCRdb retains in-frame clones only, with some absent. The table records roughly 150,000 clones, 90% of them present only once. Sequences were derived from peripheral blood, sampled 28 days after the second AZD1222 dose. The receptors here all came from an adult who received the AZD1222 COVID-19 vaccine.

Regarding this clone: Different DNA sequences within this sample yield the same CDR3. The V call is TRBV12-3 or TRBV12-4, the J call TRBJ2-5; no clear D. CDR3 length: 11 residues. The ends were cut back, 1 base at V and 4 bases at J, with 1 base in the middle. CDR3 sequence: CASSLVETQYF. CDR3 nucleotides: TGTGCCAGCAGTTTAGTAGAGACCCAGTACTTC.

The chain couples TRBV7-8 to TRBJ2-5; the match to TRBD2 covers 10 bases. The CDR3 has 16 amino acids. The germline V gene encodes CDR1 SGHVS and CDR2 FQNEAQ. V dropped 8 bases and J dropped 5; count of bases not matched to a gene: 14. The CDR3 here is CASPEREGMALETQYF. The DNA of the CDR3 is TGTGCCAGCCCTGAGCGGGAGGGGATGGCGTTGGAGACCCAGTACTTC. The full variable domain, completed using reference TRBV7-8 and TRBJ2-5, is GAGVSQSPRYKVAKRGQDVALRCDPISGHVSLFWYQQALGQGPEFLTYFQNEAQLDKSGLPSDRFFAERPEGSVSTLKIQRTQQEDSAVYLCASPEREGMALETQYFGPGTRLLVL.

This chain links TRBV12-5 with TRBJ1-3, with D possibly TRBD1 on 6 matching bases. The V and J ends lost 1 base and 2 bases respectively, with 12 bases between them. This CDR3 region has 16 residues. Germline-derived CDR1 and CDR2 are LGHNT and FRNRAP. CDR3 in amino acids: CASGLGQGITGNTIYF. The CDR3 nucleotides read TGTGCTAGTGGTTTGGGGCAGGGGATTACTGGAAACACCATATATTTT.